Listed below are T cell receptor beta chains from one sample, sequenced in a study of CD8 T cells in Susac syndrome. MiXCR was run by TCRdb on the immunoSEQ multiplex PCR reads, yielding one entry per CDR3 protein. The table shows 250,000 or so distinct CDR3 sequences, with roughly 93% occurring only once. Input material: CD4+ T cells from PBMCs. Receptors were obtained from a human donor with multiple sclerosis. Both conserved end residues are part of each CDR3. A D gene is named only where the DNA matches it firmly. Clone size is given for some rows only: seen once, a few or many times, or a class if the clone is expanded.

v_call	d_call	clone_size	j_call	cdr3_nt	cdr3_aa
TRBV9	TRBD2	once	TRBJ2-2	TGTGCCAGCAGCGCGACCGGACTAGCGGTAACCGGGGAGCTGTTTTTT	CASSATGLAVTGELFF
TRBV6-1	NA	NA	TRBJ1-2	TGTGCCAGCAGTCCCTACCCCGAGGGCGGCTACACCTTC	CASSPYPEGGYTF
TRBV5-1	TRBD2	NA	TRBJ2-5	TGCGCCAGCAGCTTGGCGGTGGGCGGGAGTGAAGAGACCCAGTACTTC	CASSLAVGGSEETQYF
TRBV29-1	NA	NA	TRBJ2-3	TGCAGCGTTGATATTCTGGGGACGAGCACAGATACGCAGTATTTT	CSVDILGTSTDTQYF
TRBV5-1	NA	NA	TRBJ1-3	TGCGCCAGCAGCTGGGCGCTAGGGGCTGCTGGAAACACCATATATTTT	CASSWALGAAGNTIYF
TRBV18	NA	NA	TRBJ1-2	TGTGCCAGCTCACGGGAAGCCGGGACGGAGTGGGGCTACACCTTC	CASSREAGTEWGYTF
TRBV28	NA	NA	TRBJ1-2	TGTGCCAGCACCGTCATGGACAAATGGGGGGATGGACGCTATGGCTACACCTTC	CASTVMDKWGDGRYGYTF
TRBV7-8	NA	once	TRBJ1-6	TGTGCCAGCAGCCCCCCGGGGGGCAGCTCCTATAATTCACCCCTCCACTTT	CASSPPGGSSYNSPLHF
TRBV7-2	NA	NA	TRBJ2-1	TGTGCCAGCAGCTTAGCTATGGCGGGTGAGCAGTTCTTC	CASSLAMAGEQFF
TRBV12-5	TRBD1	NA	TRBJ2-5	TGTGCTAGTGGTTTGGATGACAGGGAAGGGTACTTC	CASGLDDREGYF
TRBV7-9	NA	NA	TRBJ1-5	TGTGCCAGCAGCTTAGCGGGGGACACCTATCAGCCCCAGCATTTT	CASSLAGDTYQPQHF
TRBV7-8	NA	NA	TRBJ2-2	TGTGCCAGCAGCTTAGCGTCGGAGGGAACGGGGGAGCTGTTTTTT	CASSLASEGTGELFF
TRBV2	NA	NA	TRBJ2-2	TGTGCCAGCAGGATGGACGTGACCACCGGGGAGCTGTTTTTT	CASRMDVTTGELFF
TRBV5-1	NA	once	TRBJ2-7	TGCGCCAGCAGCTCAAACACCGCCTTCGAGCAGTACTTC	CASSSNTAFEQYF
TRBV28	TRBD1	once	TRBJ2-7	TGTGCCAGCAGACAGGGACAGGGGGCGATACGGCAGTACTTC	CASRQGQGAIRQYF